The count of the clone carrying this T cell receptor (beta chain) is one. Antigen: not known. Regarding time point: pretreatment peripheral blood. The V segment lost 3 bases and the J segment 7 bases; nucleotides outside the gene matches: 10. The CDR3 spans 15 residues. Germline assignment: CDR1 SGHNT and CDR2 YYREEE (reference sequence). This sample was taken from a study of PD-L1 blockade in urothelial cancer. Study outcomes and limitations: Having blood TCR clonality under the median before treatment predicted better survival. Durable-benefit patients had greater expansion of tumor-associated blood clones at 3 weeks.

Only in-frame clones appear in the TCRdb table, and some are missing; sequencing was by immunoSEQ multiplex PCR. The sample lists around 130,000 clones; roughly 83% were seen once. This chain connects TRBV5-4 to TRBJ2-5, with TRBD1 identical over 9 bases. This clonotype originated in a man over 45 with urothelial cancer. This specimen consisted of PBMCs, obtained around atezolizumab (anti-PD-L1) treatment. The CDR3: CASSSRDREKGTQYF. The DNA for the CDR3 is TGTGCCAGCAGCTCTCGGGACAGGGAAAAGGGGACCCAGTACTTC.